The T cell receptor (beta chain) described here comes from a study of cytomegalovirus exposure and HLA in healthy donors. The PCR contained 60 Vbeta and 13 Jbeta primers. Sequencing was performed with immunoSEQ multiplex PCR; in TCRdb, only in-frame clones are kept and a portion is missing. Among around 78,000 clones listed, roughly 83% were seen once. Germline V lookup: CDR1 MNHEY, CDR2 SMNVEV (reference sequence). The CDR3 length is 16 residues. Trimming shortened V by 5 bases and J by 6 bases, and 19 bases separated the two germline ends. The chain uses TRBV27 and TRBJ2-2, with a tentative D call TRBD1 (6 bases). This receptor was identified in a woman in her forties or fifties in good health and CMV-seronegative. The sequencing sample was made of PBMCs. The CDR3 protein is CASSTYRESAAGELFF. The CDR3 region has the DNA TGTGCCAGCAGTACTTACAGGGAAAGCGCGGCCGGGGAGCTGTTTTTT.